The clone carrying this T cell receptor beta chain was recorded at least ten times. This record belongs to a study of T cells in Graves' hyperthyroidism and ophthalmopathy. TCR beta CDR3 regions were amplified from RNA. During a first-round RT-PCR of the TCR CDR3, the HTBI primer set was used. One entry per CDR3 protein, called by TCRdb with MiXCR from the multiplex PCR reads. The table shows about 250,000 distinct CDR3 sequences, with approximately 14% occurring only once. Out of over 7.5 ml of fresh peripheral blood came the PBMCs. In germline, CDR1 is LGHDT, CDR2 YNNKEL (reference sequence). Trimming took 0 bases from V and 3 from J, leaving 11 bases between them. The CDR3 has 16 amino acids.

This clonotype was obtained from a woman between 45 and 65 years old with Graves' hyperthyroidism that later progressed to Graves' ophthalmopathy. Sequencing input: blood. J is TRBJ1-4 and V is TRBV3-1, with TRBD1 as a possible D gene (6 bases). This CDR3 is CASSQERGISNEKLFF. The CDR3 region has the DNA TGTGCCAGCAGCCAAGAAAGGGGGATTTCTAATGAAAAACTGTTTTTT.